This T cell receptor beta chain was observed in a study of human T cells and chemical hapten exposure. General observations from the study: The number of TCRs above 1 in 1000 frequency did not change after DPC sensitization.

Time point specified: healthy volunteer bleed at 2 weeks. Extraction of total RNA was performed on unfractionated whole blood. This clonotype was counted many times. Its specificity is not known. Attachment of unique molecular identifiers to individual cDNA molecules was performed in the library. Study processing details: Counts of TCRs in each sample centred on a median of 95,638 and extended from about 20,000 to 690,000. MiXCR was run by TCRdb on the RACE reads, yielding one entry per CDR3 protein. Here the V and J calls rest on TCRdb's processing, not on the authors' analysis. The top ten clones hold around 1.7% of a sample with over 100,000 distinct CDR3 sequences, around 8.2% of them seen once. Germline CDR1 SGHRS, CDR2 YFSETQ. CDR3 size: 13 residues. The V and J ends lost 4 bases and 1 base respectively, with 7 bases between them.

The specimen sequenced was whole blood. The origin of this receptor is a male donor in good health. Some clones in this sample may be carry-over from other donors' samples. The rearrangement uses TRBV5-1 and TRBJ2-3, with D hard to call. CDR3 coding DNA: TGCGCCAGCAGCCTTTCGGGCACAGATACGCAGTATTTT. It specifies CASSLSGTDTQYF.